The 2 T cell receptor beta chains below were found in one sample sequenced in a study of T cell changes during pregnancy in multiple sclerosis. Repertoires were generated with immunoSEQ multiplex PCR, while TCRdb's copy carries only in-frame clones and drops some. The sample records about 38,000 clones, approximately 91% being singletons. The starting material was CD8+ T cells from peripheral blood mononuclear cells, obtained after pregnancy. The receptors originated from a female donor with multiple sclerosis, enrolled in a pregnancy study.

This CDR3 reads CASSPRYYNEQFF. In nucleotides, the CDR3 is TGTGCCAGCAGCCCCAGGTACTACAATGAGCAGTTCTTC. V gene TRBV14 combines with J gene TRBJ2-1; D is ambiguous. Germline CDR1 reads SGHDN; CDR2 reads FVKESK. This CDR3 is built from 13 residues. V lost 4 bases and J lost 3, with 7 bases in between.

This chain uses TRBV27 with TRBJ2-1; 7 bases fit TRBD1. Trimming removed 5 bases from V and 7 bases from J; junction bases left unmatched: 5. In germline, CDR1 is MNHEY, CDR2 SMNVEV (reference sequence). The CDR3 totals 13 residues. The CDR3 spells CASSITTGNEQFF. CDR3 DNA: TGTGCCAGCAGTATCACGACAGGGAATGAGCAGTTCTTC.